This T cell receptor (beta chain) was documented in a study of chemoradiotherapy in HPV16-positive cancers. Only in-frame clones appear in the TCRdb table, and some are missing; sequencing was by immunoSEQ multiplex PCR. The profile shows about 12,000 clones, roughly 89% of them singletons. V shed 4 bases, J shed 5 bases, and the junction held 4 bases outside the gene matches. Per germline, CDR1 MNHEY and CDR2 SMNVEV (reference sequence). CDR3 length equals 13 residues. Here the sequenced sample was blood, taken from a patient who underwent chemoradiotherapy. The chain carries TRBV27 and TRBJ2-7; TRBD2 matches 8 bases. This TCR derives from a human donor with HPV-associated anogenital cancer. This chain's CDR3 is CASSSGLVHEQYF. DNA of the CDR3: TGTGCCAGCAGTTCGGGACTAGTCCACGAGCAGTACTTC.